A selection of T cell receptor beta chains follows, all from one sample in a study of radiotherapy plus CTLA-4 blockade in lung cancer. Clones were sequenced by immunoSEQ multiplex PCR, and TCRdb holds only the in-frame ones, with some missing. This table has about 62,000 clones, roughly four fifths appearing once. The source material was peripheral blood, sampled from a patient treated with radiotherapy plus ipilimumab. These receptor sequences come from a human donor with non-small cell lung cancer who had a complete response to radiotherapy plus ipilimumab. CDR3s include the opening cysteine and the closing phenylalanine or tryptophan. The order of the fields is clone size, D gene, V gene, J gene, CDR3 protein. D genes are given only for firm matches. Rows give clone size only sometimes, using once, few, many, or a class for an expanded clone.

size: -; D: TRBD1; V: TRBV6-6; J: TRBJ1-6; CDR3: CASSYSYGTGFSPLHF
size: -; D: TRBD2; V: TRBV27; J: -; CDR3: CASSATTSGRFHEQYF
size: -; D: -; V: TRBV9; J: TRBJ1-5; CDR3: CASSVDDSPQPQHF
size: -; D: -; V: TRBV4-3; J: -; CDR3: CASSQEPGVYEQYF
size: -; D: -; V: TRBV7-2; J: TRBJ2-7; CDR3: CASSSLGGYEQYF
size: -; D: TRBD1; V: TRBV7-2; J: -; CDR3: CASSGQGPYEQYF
size: -; D: -; V: TRBV13; J: TRBJ2-3; CDR3: CASSPTTPGAWGTDTQYF
size: -; D: TRBD2; V: TRBV7-6; J: TRBJ2-1; CDR3: CASSATSGRANEQFF
size: few; D: -; V: TRBV7-9; J: TRBJ2-1; CDR3: CASSPRREGKQFF
size: -; D: -; V: TRBV15; J: TRBJ1-2; CDR3: CATSRAGGGYTF
size: -; D: TRBD2; V: TRBV4-1; J: -; CDR3: CASSLGISGRGIYEQYF
size: -; D: -; V: TRBV6-1; J: TRBJ2-7; CDR3: CASSDGGTSSYEQYF
size: -; D: TRBD2; V: TRBV27; J: TRBJ2-3; CDR3: CASMRLAGGTGTDTQYF
size: -; D: -; V: TRBV11-3; J: TRBJ2-1; CDR3: CASSLGGYNEQFF
size: -; D: -; V: TRBV6-5; J: TRBJ2-7; CDR3: CASSYIANYEQYF